The 27 T cell receptor beta chains presented below share a single source sample, sequenced in a study of blood T cell repertoires in COVID-19. Generated by immunoSEQ multiplex PCR, the TCRdb table keeps only in-frame clones and is missing some. The table records over 80,000 clones, roughly 90% of them present only once. Sequences were obtained from peripheral blood. These receptors were collected from a man aged 55 to 69 with acute or convalescent COVID-19.

The CDR3 sequence: CASSRGTYGNTIYF. CDR3 nucleotides: TGTGCCAGTAGTCGGGGGACTTATGGAAACACCATATATTTT. J is TRBJ1-3 and V is TRBV19, with D perhaps matching TRBD1 (5 bases). CDR1 is LNHDA and CDR2 is SQIVND in the germline V gene (reference sequence). Trimming took 5 bases from V and 3 from J, leaving 11 bases between them. The CDR3 length is 14 residues. The complete variable domain, with remaining parts taken from reference TRBV19 and TRBJ1-3, reads DGGITQSPKYLFRKEGQNVTLSCEQNLNHDAMYWYRQDPGQGLRLIYYSQIVNDFQKGDIAEGYSVSREKKESFPLTVTSAQKNPTAFYLCASSRGTYGNTIYFGEGSWLTVV.

The V and J genes are TRBV13 and TRBJ2-7, with unresolved D. Trimming stripped 0 bases from V and 2 bases from J, with 5 bases between. The CDR3 contains 13 residues. Germline values: CDR1 PRHDT, CDR2 FYEKMQ (reference sequence). The CDR3 loop is CASSLGYPYEQYF. The CDR3 nucleotides read TGTGCCAGCAGCTTAGGCTACCCCTACGAGCAGTACTTC.

This sequence joins TRBV4-3 and TRBJ2-1; perhaps TRBD2 as D (5 bases). CDR1 and CDR2 (germline): LGHNA, YSLEER. Trimming stripped 4 bases from V and 9 bases from J, with 19 bases between. The CDR3 extends over 15 amino acids. This CDR3 is CASSPENSALSEQFF. The CDR3 bases are TGCGCCAGCAGCCCGGAGAATAGCGCCCTGAGTGAGCAGTTCTTC.

This sequence joins TRBV30 and TRBJ1-2, with D unresolved. The CDR3 spans 11 residues. Trimming removed 4 bases from V and 8 bases from J, with 11 bases in between. The germline gives CDR1 GTSNPN, CDR2 SVGIG (reference sequence). CDR3 sequence reads: CAWTRGQGYTF. DNA of the CDR3: TGTGCCTGGACCCGCGGGCAGGGCTACACCTTC.

The chain carries TRBV11-2 and TRBJ1-6, with D perhaps matching TRBD1 (6 bases). Between the trimmed V and J ends, which lost 4 bases and 9 bases, there was a span of 7 bases. This CDR3 region has 12 residues. Germline V CDR1 and CDR2: SGHAT, FQNNGV. CDR3 region: CASSSGVSPLHF. The CDR3 coding sequence is TGTGCCAGCAGCTCAGGGGTTTCACCCCTCCACTTT. The whole variable domain, remainder taken from reference TRBV11-2 and TRBJ1-6, is EAGVAQSPRYKIIEKRQSVAFWCNPISGHATLYWYQQILGQGPKLLIQFQNNGVVDDSQLPKDRFSAERLKGVDSTLKIQPAKLEDSAVYLCASSSGVSPLHFGNGTRLTVT.

This chain connects TRBV5-6 to TRBJ2-7, with D perhaps matching TRBD2 (5 bases). V was cut by 0 bases and J by 6 bases, with 16 bases left in between. Germline loops: CDR1 SGHDT, CDR2 YYEEEE. The CDR3 runs 15 residues. This CDR3 is CASSLGIGVGGEQYF. The DNA of the CDR3 is TGTGCCAGCAGCTTGGGGATCGGGGTTGGAGGCGAGCAGTACTTC.

The V gene is TRBV7-2, the J gene TRBJ2-3; 7 bases match TRBD1. The germline CDR1 and CDR2 sequences are SGHTA and FQGNSA. The ends lost 0 bases at V and 2 bases at J; junction bases unmatched: 11. This CDR3 comprises 18 residues. This CDR3 reads CASSLAKAGTAYTDTQYF. CDR3 bases: TGTGCCAGCAGCTTAGCCAAAGCCGGGACAGCCTACACAGATACGCAGTATTTT.

The chain joins TRBV7-2 to TRBJ1-1, with D maybe TRBD1 (5 bases). Looked up from germline, CDR1 is SGHTA and CDR2 is FQGNSA. The CDR3 length is 14 residues. The germline V and J ends were trimmed by 3 bases and 8 bases, with 16 bases remaining between them. The CDR3 region has the DNA TGTGCCAGCAGCTTTACGGGGGGAGAACGAGAAGCTTTCTTT. Protein sequence: CASSFTGGEREAFF.

The chain employs TRBV11-2 and TRBJ2-7, with 9 bases lining up with TRBD1. V was clipped by 4 bases and J by 3 bases; unmatched bases: 4. The CDR3 covers 14 residues. Germline V lookup: CDR1 SGHAT, CDR2 FQNNGV. Here the CDR3 reads CASSSPGQGYEQYF. CDR3 in DNA: TGTGCCAGCAGCTCCCCGGGACAGGGCTACGAGCAGTACTTC.

Of note for this clone: A junction end diverges from the germline sequence, so it may reflect a read error. J is TRBJ1-5 and V is TRBV15; no firm D call. The CDR3 contains 14 residues. Germline V gene sequence: CDR1 LNHNV, CDR2 YYDKDF (reference sequence). CDR3 in amino acids: CATSRDPGNQPQHF. The CDR3, as DNA: TGTGCTACCAGCAGAGATCCGGGAAATCAGCCCCAGCATTTT. Full variable domain (outside the CDR3, taken from reference TRBV15 and TRBJ1-5): DAMVIQNPRYQVTQFGKPVTLSCSQTLNHNVMYWYQQKSSQAPKLLFHYYDKDFNNEADTPDNFQSRRPNTSFCFLDIRSPGLGDTAMYLCATSRDPGNQPQHFGDGTRLSIL.

The gene calls are TRBV12-3 or TRBV12-4 and TRBJ1-4; 8 bases line up with TRBD1. This CDR3 is built from 13 residues. V lost 6 bases to trimming and J lost 8 bases; unmatched junction nucleotides: 5. This chain's CDR3 is CASRGTGIEKLFF. The CDR3 DNA reads as TGTGCCAGCAGGGGGACAGGAATCGAAAAACTGTTTTTT.

J is TRBJ1-6 and V is TRBV9; a weak D match, TRBD1 (6 bases). CDR1 SGDLS and CDR2 YYNGEE come from the germline V gene. This CDR3 is 14 amino acids long. The V gene lost 0 bases and the J gene lost 7 bases, with 8 bases spanning the gap. The CDR3 is CASSVGGGNSPLHF. DNA for the CDR3: TGTGCCAGCAGCGTAGGGGGGGGCAATTCACCCCTCCACTTT.

The chain recombines TRBV11-2 with TRBJ1-1; TRBD1 might be the D (6 bases). This CDR3 has 12 amino acids. Germline V gives CDR1 SGHAT, CDR2 FQNNGV. Trimming cost V 4 bases and J 6 bases, with 9 bases left between them. Here the CDR3 DNA reads TGTGCCAGCAGCTATGGACAGCCTGAAGCTTTCTTT. Amino acids: CASSYGQPEAFF. The entire variable domain, with the rest obtained from reference TRBV11-2 and TRBJ1-1, is as follows: EAGVAQSPRYKIIEKRQSVAFWCNPISGHATLYWYQQILGQGPKLLIQFQNNGVVDDSQLPKDRFSAERLKGVDSTLKIQPAKLEDSAVYLCASSYGQPEAFFGQGTRLTVV.

The V and J genes are TRBV9 and TRBJ2-1; 7 nucleotides align to TRBD2. V lost 3 bases and J lost 4; bases outside the gene matches: 10. CDR3 size: 16 residues. Germline CDR1 and CDR2: SGDLS and YYNGEE. In DNA form, the CDR3 reads TGTGCCAGCAGCGCTCCGGGGAGGGGCGCATACAATGAGCAGTTCTTC. This encodes CASSAPGRGAYNEQFF.

The rearrangement joins TRBV2 to TRBJ2-7; no clear D gene. CDR3 size: 12 residues. Trimming took 8 bases from V and 1 from J, leaving 9 bases between them. Germline V gene lookup returns CDR1 SNHLY and CDR2 FYNNEI. CDR3 DNA sequence: TGTGCCAGCTCTAGAACATCCTACGAGCAGTACTTC. This codes for CASSRTSYEQYF.

The rearrangement links TRBV7-2 to TRBJ2-2; D is perhaps TRBD2 (6 bases). Germline lookup yields CDR1 SGHTA and CDR2 FQGNSA. This CDR3 contains 14 residues. V was pared by 1 base and J by 6 bases, with 9 bases between. CDR3 region: CASSLGTKAGELFF. The CDR3, as DNA: TGTGCCAGCAGCTTAGGGACTAAAGCCGGGGAGCTGTTTTTT.

The chain carries TRBV7-2 and TRBJ1-5; D is unresolved. Trimming took 1 base from V and 1 from J, leaving 11 bases between them. Germline CDR1 is SGHTA and CDR2 is FQGNSA. The CDR3 is made up of 16 amino acids. The CDR3 here is CASSLVYSGSNQPQHF. The CDR3 coding sequence is TGTGCCAGCAGCTTAGTGTACAGTGGGAGCAATCAGCCCCAGCATTTT. The variable domain in full, completed from reference TRBV7-2 and TRBJ1-5, reads GAGVSQSPSNKVTEKGKDVELRCDPISGHTALYWYRQSLGQGLEFLIYFQGNSAPDKSGLPSDRFSAERTGGSVSTLTIQRTQQEDSAVYLCASSLVYSGSNQPQHFGDGTRLSIL.

This clone was recorded a few times. The chain has TRBV10-1 and TRBJ2-1, with 8 positions matching TRBD2. The V and J ends lost 5 bases and 2 bases, in that order; junction bases with no gene match: 5. The CDR3 sequence is 15 residues long. Germline V gene sequence: CDR1 WNHNN, CDR2 SYGVQD (reference sequence). The CDR3 spells CASSSLAGPYNEQFF. In nucleotides, the CDR3 is TGCGCCAGCAGTTCTCTAGCGGGCCCCTACAATGAGCAGTTCTTC.

V gene TRBV30 combines with J gene TRBJ1-1; 11 bases map to TRBD1. Germline loops: CDR1 GTSNPN, CDR2 SVGIG (reference sequence). CDR3 size: 15 residues. Trimming removed 3 bases from V and 3 bases from J; junction bases left unmatched: 6. The CDR3 sequence: CAWSGTGGWDTEAFF. CDR3 nucleotide sequence: TGTGCCTGGAGCGGGACAGGGGGATGGGACACTGAAGCTTTCTTT.

The chain has TRBV19 and TRBJ1-5; 9 nucleotides align to TRBD1. Per the germline V gene, CDR1 is LNHDA and CDR2 is SQIVND (reference sequence). V lost 1 base to trimming and J lost 5 bases; unmatched junction nucleotides: 3. This CDR3 is 15 amino acids long. The CDR3 region has the DNA TGTGCCAGTAGTATAGGGACAGGGGCCTATCAGCCCCAGCATTTT. Its translation is CASSIGTGAYQPQHF.

This clone was counted a single time. The V gene is TRBV5-4, the J gene TRBJ2-1, with TRBD1 matching over 7 bases. Germline-derived CDR1 and CDR2 are SGHNT and YYREEE (reference sequence). The junction had 9 bases not matched to a gene; V was cut back by 4 bases and J by 8 bases. The CDR3 has 14 amino acids. The CDR3 is CASSPATGWDEQFF. CDR3 DNA sequence: TGTGCCAGCAGCCCCGCGACAGGGTGGGATGAGCAGTTCTTC.

The J gene is TRBJ1-4, the V gene TRBV7-2, with 7 bases that match TRBD1. With 3 bases clipped from V and 4 bases from J, the junction kept 8 bases outside the gene matches. This CDR3 has 16 amino acids. Germline V gives CDR1 SGHTA, CDR2 FQGNSA. CDR3 nucleotides: TGTGCCAGCAGCTTTAGGGGGCGCGAAAGTAATGAAAAACTGTTTTTT. Translating it yields CASSFRGRESNEKLFF.

The chain links TRBV20-1 to TRBJ2-3, with D possibly being TRBD2 (6 bases). Germline CDR1 is DFQATT and CDR2 is SNEGSKA (reference sequence). Trimming pared 3 bases from V and 3 bases from J, leaving 13 bases between. This CDR3 has 14 residues. The CDR3: CSASPWGVTDTQYF. The DNA for the CDR3 is TGCAGTGCTAGTCCCTGGGGGGTTACAGATACGCAGTATTTT.

This chain joins TRBV7-9 and TRBJ1-4; a weak D match, TRBD1 (5 bases). The CDR3 is made up of 14 amino acids. Per germline, CDR1 SEHNR and CDR2 FQNEAQ (reference sequence). V was pared by 6 bases and J by 6 bases, with 14 bases between. The CDR3 DNA reads TGTGCCAGCAGACTGGACGAAGGGGATGAAAAACTGTTTTTT. Amino acids: CASRLDEGDEKLFF.

This clone has just a few counts. This chain connects TRBV7-8 to TRBJ1-5; 8 positions agree with TRBD1. Losses at the gene ends were 6 bases for V and 2 bases for J; bases not matched to a gene: 6. Germline V gives CDR1 SGHVS, CDR2 FQNEAQ. This CDR3 region has 15 residues. Here the CDR3 reads CASSRTRGRNQPQHF. CDR3 sequence (DNA): TGTGCCAGCAGTCGGACCAGGGGGCGCAATCAGCCCCAGCATTTT.

This chain connects TRBV29-1 to TRBJ1-1; TRBD1 is a possible D gene (6 bases). V shed 5 bases and J shed 3 bases, with 16 bases lying between them. CDR1 and CDR2 (germline): SQVTM, ANQGSEA. This CDR3 is built from 14 residues. CDR3 coding DNA: TGCAGCGTTAACGGGGGGCCGGGTGACACTGAAGCTTTCTTT. This codes for CSVNGGPGDTEAFF.

This chain joins TRBV13 and TRBJ1-2, with TRBD1 identical over 10 bases. Germline V lookup: CDR1 PRHDT, CDR2 FYEKMQ (reference sequence). J gave up 2 bases and V 3 bases, and 0 bases lay outside the gene matches. The length of the CDR3 is 14 residues. The chain's CDR3 is CASSLDRGNYGYTF. CDR3 nucleotide sequence: TGTGCCAGCAGCTTGGACAGGGGGAACTATGGCTACACCTTC.